This TCR beta chain stems from a study of cytomegalovirus exposure and HLA in healthy donors. PCR amplification relied on 60 Vbeta primers (plus 13 Jbeta primers). TCRdb's table, derived via immunoSEQ multiplex PCR, lists solely in-frame clones and lacks some. Altogether 200,000 to 250,000 clones are present, approximately 68% being singletons, with the ten largest covering 1.8%. Sequenced input: PBMCs. The clonotype originates from a woman aged 25 to 39 in good health and CMV-seronegative.

The CDR3 protein is CASCLDRDTEAFF. CDR3 DNA sequence: TGTGCCAGTTGCTTGGACAGAGACACTGAAGCTTTCTTT. The rearrangement links TRBV6-5 to TRBJ1-1; possibly TRBD1 for D (6 bases). V was clipped by 9 bases and J by 3 bases, with 14 bases between them. From germline, CDR1 is MNHEY and CDR2 SVGAGI. The CDR3 covers 13 residues.